This T cell receptor (beta chain) was observed in a study of cytomegalovirus exposure and HLA in healthy donors. Study background: A later analysis reported the same platform for the roughly 110 validation repertoires and the roughly 650 first-cohort repertoires.

Using immunoSEQ multiplex PCR, the repertoire was profiled, and TCRdb retains in-frame clones only, with some absent. The table has 250,000 to 350,000 clones, roughly 88% seen once. The CDR3 runs to 14 residues. V shed 8 bases, J shed 0 bases, and the junction held 4 bases outside the gene matches. The germline gives CDR1 MDHEN, CDR2 SYDVKM. V and J are TRBV28 and TRBJ1-2, with 9 bases lining up with TRBD1. This receptor was identified in a woman aged 18-29 years in good health and CMV-seronegative. Sequencing was performed on PBMCs. The CDR3 reads CASGQGSANYGYTF. Here the CDR3 DNA reads TGTGCCAGCGGACAGGGGTCTGCTAACTATGGCTACACCTTC.